These 20 T cell receptor beta chains were all obtained from the same sample, sequenced in a study of blood T cell repertoires in COVID-19. Repertoires were generated with immunoSEQ multiplex PCR, while TCRdb's copy carries only in-frame clones and drops some. The repertoire holds a few hundred thousand clones, with 87% as singletons. Sequencing was carried out using peripheral blood. The receptors were sampled from a young man with active or convalescent COVID-19.

This sequence joins TRBV7-2 and TRBJ1-6, with 7 bases that match TRBD1. The germline CDR1 and CDR2 sequences are SGHTA and FQGNSA. With V trimmed by 1 base and J by 7 bases, 7 bases remained unmatched. The CDR3 totals 16 residues. The CDR3 region is CASSLVATGLNSPLHF. DNA of the CDR3: TGTGCCAGCAGCTTAGTGGCGACAGGGTTAAATTCACCCCTCCACTTT.

The V and J genes are TRBV6-1 and TRBJ2-7, with a weak D call TRBD2 (6 bases). CDR1 is MNHNS and CDR2 is SASEGT in the germline V gene. The CDR3 extends over 14 amino acids. V lost 3 bases and J lost 6, with 15 bases in between. CDR3 sequence: CASSEAGRNREQYF. CDR3 coding DNA: TGTGCCAGCAGTGAGGCGGGGAGGAACCGCGAGCAGTACTTC.

The rearrangement uses TRBV20-1 and TRBJ2-1, with D uncertain. V lost 3 bases and J 3 bases, leaving 15 bases between the germline ends. This CDR3 is built from 15 residues. The germline V gene has CDR1 DFQATT and CDR2 SNEGSKA (reference sequence). CDR3 sequence: CSASIGRSFYNEQFF. The CDR3 nucleotides are TGCAGTGCTAGTATTGGCCGTAGCTTCTACAATGAGCAGTTCTTC.

V is TRBV2 and J is TRBJ1-4; D may be TRBD1 (5 bases). Germline V gene lookup returns CDR1 SNHLY and CDR2 FYNNEI. The CDR3 is 17 residues long. V lost 6 bases and J 0 bases, leaving 17 bases between the germline ends. CDR3 coding DNA: TGTGCCAGCAGAACCAGGGATCTGACGGCAACTAATGAAAAACTGTTTTTT. This sequence encodes CASRTRDLTATNEKLFF.

J is TRBJ1-4 and V is TRBV2; D might be TRBD1 (5 bases). The CDR3 runs 13 residues. CDR1 SNHLY and CDR2 FYNNEI come from the germline V gene. The V end lost 4 bases, the J end lost 3 bases, and 6 bases lay between the germline ends. The chain's CDR3 is CASSAGSNEKLFF. The CDR3 DNA follows: TGTGCCAGCAGTGCAGGGTCTAATGAAAAACTGTTTTTT.

The V and J genes are TRBV5-1 and TRBJ2-3; 7 nucleotides align to TRBD1. The germline V gene has CDR1 SGHRS and CDR2 YFSETQ. Trimming took 2 bases from V and 0 from J; bases not matched to a gene: 3. The CDR3 covers 15 residues. The CDR3 is CASSLARGSTDTQYF. The CDR3 DNA follows: TGCGCCAGCAGCTTAGCCAGGGGGAGCACAGATACGCAGTATTTT. Together with reference TRBV5-1 and TRBJ2-3, the CDR3 gives the full variable domain: KAGVTQTPRYLIKTRGQQVTLSCSPISGHRSVSWYQQTPGQGLQFLFEYFSETQRNKGNFPGRFSGRQFSNSRSEMNVSTLELGDSALYLCASSLARGSTDTQYFGPGTRLTVL.

This chain uses TRBV10-2 with TRBJ2-5; maybe TRBD2 (7 bases). This CDR3 contains 16 residues. V lost 8 bases and J 1 base, leaving 20 bases between the germline ends. Germline V gene sequence: CDR1 WSHSY, CDR2 SAAADI. The CDR3 loop reads CASRPRRGRIQETQYF. CDR3 DNA: TGCGCCAGCCGACCCCGGCGGGGGCGAATCCAAGAGACCCAGTACTTC.

The chain joins TRBV7-8 to TRBJ2-1, with TRBD2 identical over 12 bases. Germline CDR1 is SGHVS and CDR2 is FQNEAQ. V lost 5 bases, J lost 6 bases, and 11 bases stayed unmatched. The CDR3 length is 17 residues. The CDR3 reads CASSPTLAGGQFNEQFF. CDR3 in DNA: TGTGCCAGCAGCCCAACCCTAGCGGGAGGGCAATTCAATGAGCAGTTCTTC.

The chain employs TRBV9 and TRBJ2-1; 10 bases match TRBD2. Germline-derived CDR1 and CDR2 are SGDLS and YYNGEE. CDR3 length: 20 amino acids. J was trimmed by 0 bases and V by 0 bases; bases with no gene match: 12. In DNA form, the CDR3 reads TGTGCCAGCAGCGTAGGGGCAGGACTAGCGGCGTACAGCTCCTACAATGAGCAGTTCTTC. It translates to CASSVGAGLAAYSSYNEQFF.

The V gene is TRBV29-1, the J gene TRBJ1-4; 7 bases agree with TRBD1. V was pared by 0 bases and J by 7 bases, with 8 bases of the junction left unmatched. The germline V gene encodes CDR1 SQVTM and CDR2 ANQGSEA. The CDR3 loop spans 15 amino acids. CDR3 DNA sequence: TGCAGCGTTGAAGATACGGGACAGAGGGGTGAAAAACTGTTTTTT. It codes for CSVEDTGQRGEKLFF.

The V and J genes are TRBV23-1 and TRBJ2-1, with D possibly matching TRBD2 (5 bases). TRBV23-1 is annotated as an ORF whose role is uncertain. This CDR3 comprises 17 residues. Trimming removed 0 bases from V and 0 bases from J, with 12 bases in between. The CDR3 spells CASSQSGIGSSYNEQFF. CDR3 DNA sequence: TGCGCCAGCAGTCAATCGGGCATAGGGAGCTCCTACAATGAGCAGTTCTTC.

Only one count was recorded for this clone. This sequence joins TRBV7-9 and TRBJ1-1; D is unresolved. The CDR3 length is 12 residues. Germline-derived CDR1 and CDR2 are SEHNR and FQNEAQ (reference sequence). Trimming left V 3 bases short and J 9 bases short, with 11 bases between. The CDR3 nucleotides are TGTGCCAGCAGCTTGGCCCGATCCCAAGCTTTCTTT. It is translated as CASSLARSQAFF.

This sequence joins TRBV2 and TRBJ2-5; D not certain. The CDR3 runs 14 residues. CDR1 is SNHLY and CDR2 is FYNNEI in the germline V gene. Between the trimmed V and J ends, which lost 2 bases and 4 bases, there was a span of 11 bases. CDR3 bases: TGTGCCAGCAGTGAAACGAGGAACGGAGAGACCCAGTACTTC. Translating it yields CASSETRNGETQYF.

A few counts support this clone. The CDR3 coding sequence is TGTGCCAGCAGCTTATGGGACAGTGAAGATACGCAGTATTTT. Its protein product is CASSLWDSEDTQYF. This sequence joins TRBV7-9 and TRBJ2-3, with 7 bases lining up with TRBD1. V shed 2 bases, J shed 5 bases, and the junction held 4 bases outside the gene matches. The CDR3 consists of 14 residues. The germline V gene encodes CDR1 SEHNR and CDR2 FQNEAQ (reference sequence).

The chain joins TRBV28 to TRBJ2-3, with 7 bases matching TRBD1. This CDR3 is built from 15 residues. The V gene end was trimmed by 2 bases and the J gene end by 3 bases; junction bases not matched to a gene: 5. CDR1 is MDHEN and CDR2 is SYDVKM in the germline V gene. In DNA, the CDR3 is TGTGCCAGCAGTTTACAGGGGGAATCGACAGATACGCAGTATTTT. Translating it yields CASSLQGESTDTQYF.

This chain connects TRBV4-3 to TRBJ2-1, with 10 bases fitting TRBD2. V lost 3 bases to trimming and J lost 3 bases; unmatched junction nucleotides: 5. This CDR3 spans 16 amino acids. Germline CDR1 and CDR2: LGHNA and YSLEER. CDR3 region: CASSQDSGGNYNEQFF. CDR3 in DNA: TGCGCCAGCAGCCAGGATAGCGGGGGGAACTACAATGAGCAGTTCTTC.

The V and J genes are TRBV7-2 and TRBJ2-1; possible D gene TRBD2, 6 bases. Germline-derived CDR1 and CDR2 are SGHTA and FQGNSA. The CDR3 is made up of 14 amino acids. Trimming removed 3 bases at V and 7 bases at J, with 13 bases between. The CDR3 bases are TGTGCCAGCAGCTTCTTAGCGGAAGGGAATGAGCAGTTCTTC. Protein product: CASSFLAEGNEQFF.

This chain uses TRBV7-2 with TRBJ2-3, with 13 bases fitting TRBD2. The ends lost 5 bases at V and 6 bases at J; junction bases unmatched: 2. The CDR3 has 14 amino acids. In germline, CDR1 is SGHTA, CDR2 FQGNSA. This CDR3 is CASSPLAGGDTQYF. The CDR3 nucleotides are TGTGCCAGCAGCCCACTAGCGGGAGGGGATACGCAGTATTTT.

The genes are TRBV18 and TRBJ1-5; D call uncertain. Per the germline V gene, CDR1 is KGHSH and CDR2 is LQKENI. The CDR3 has 14 amino acids. Trimming left V 2 bases short and J 0 bases short, with 5 bases between. This CDR3 reads CASSPDYSNQPQHF. The CDR3 bases are TGTGCCAGCTCACCAGACTATAGCAATCAGCCCCAGCATTTT. The whole variable domain, filled in from reference TRBV18 and TRBJ1-5, reads NAGVMQNPRHLVRRRGQEARLRCSPMKGHSHVYWYRQLPEEGLKFMVYLQKENIIDESGMPKERFSAEFPKEGPSILRIQQVVRGDSAAYFCASSPDYSNQPQHFGDGTRLSIL.

CDR3 in DNA: TGTGCCACCAGCAGAGATCTCGGGGGACTAGCGGGGGTCTGGGAGCTGTTTTTT. Protein: CATSRDLGGLAGVWELFF. The rearrangement joins TRBV15 to TRBJ2-2, with TRBD2 matching over 14 bases. CDR3 length equals 18 residues. Losses at the gene ends were 0 bases for V and 9 bases for J; bases not matched to a gene: 9. From germline, CDR1 is LNHNV and CDR2 YYDKDF (reference sequence). The entire variable domain, with the rest obtained from reference TRBV15 and TRBJ2-2, is as follows: DAMVIQNPRYQVTQFGKPVTLSCSQTLNHNVMYWYQQKSSQAPKLLFHYYDKDFNNEADTPDNFQSRRPNTSFCFLDIRSPGLGDTAMYLCATSRDLGGLAGVWELFFGEGSRLTVL.